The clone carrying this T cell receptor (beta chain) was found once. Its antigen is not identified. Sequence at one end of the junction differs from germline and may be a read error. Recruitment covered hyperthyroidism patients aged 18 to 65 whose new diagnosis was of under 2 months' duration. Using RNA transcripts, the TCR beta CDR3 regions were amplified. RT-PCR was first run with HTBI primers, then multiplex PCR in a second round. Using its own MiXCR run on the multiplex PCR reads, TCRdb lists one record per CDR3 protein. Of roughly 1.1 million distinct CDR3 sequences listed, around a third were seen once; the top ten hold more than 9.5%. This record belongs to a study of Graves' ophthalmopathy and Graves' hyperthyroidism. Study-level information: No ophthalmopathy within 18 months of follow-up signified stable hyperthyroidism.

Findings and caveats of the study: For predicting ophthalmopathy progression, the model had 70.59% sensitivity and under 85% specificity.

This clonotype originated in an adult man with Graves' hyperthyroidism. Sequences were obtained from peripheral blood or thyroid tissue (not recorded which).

The CDR3: CSAEATGAGF. Written as DNA, the CDR3 is TGCAGTGCGGAGGCAACAGGAGCGGGTTTT. The chain is built from TRBV20-1 and TRBJ1-4; D might be TRBD1 (5 bases). CDR1 is DFQATT, CDR2 SNEGSKA, per germline (reference sequence). CDR3 length: 10 amino acids.